This record covers a single TCR beta chain. Its antigen is undetermined. This sample stems from a study of T cells in localized non-small cell lung cancer. The germline gives CDR1 SGHTA, CDR2 FQGTGA. V trimming: 5 bases; J trimming: 8 bases; junction bases outside the gene matches: 5. The CDR3 runs to 13 residues. Study results and limitations: Tumor trailed uninvolved adjacent lung in T cell clonality, which peaked there. Density of T cells in blood, when higher, went with longer overall survival. Turning up in adjacent lung were a median around 60 of the top 100 tumor clones.

Measured with immunoSEQ multiplex PCR; TCRdb has only the in-frame clones, and not every one. The sample has some 30,000 clones; around 94% are singletons. The chain has TRBV7-3 and TRBJ1-4; TRBD1 agrees at 7 bases. Specimen: peripheral blood, collected before any cancer treatment. This clonotype originated in a woman aged 40 to 75 with stage I lung adenocarcinoma. CDR3 amino acids: CASSASGQEKLFF. The CDR3 DNA sequence: TGTGCCAGCAGCGCCTCGGGACAGGAAAAACTGTTTTTT.